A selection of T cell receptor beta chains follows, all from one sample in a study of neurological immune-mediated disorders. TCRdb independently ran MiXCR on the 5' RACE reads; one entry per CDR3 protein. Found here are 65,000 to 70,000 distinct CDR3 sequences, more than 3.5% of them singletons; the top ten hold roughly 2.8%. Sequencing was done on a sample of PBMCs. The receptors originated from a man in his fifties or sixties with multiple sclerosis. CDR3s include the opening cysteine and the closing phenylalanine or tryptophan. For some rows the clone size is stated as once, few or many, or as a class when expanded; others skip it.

CASSQDEWGPQHF | many | TRBV3-1 | 13 | TRBJ1-5
CASAPNTQPQHF | few | TRBV6-1 | 12 | TRBJ1-5
CSANKLATSTGELFF | many | TRBV20-1 | 15 | TRBJ2-2
CASSQLAGGRYNEQFF | many | TRBV6-5 | 16 | TRBJ2-1
CASSNTGTGKSPLNF | NA | TRBV28 | 15 | TRBJ1-6
CASSLGIGNPNSPLNF | few | TRBV5-1 | 16 | TRBJ1-6
CASSVRGEGETQYF | many | TRBV9 | 14 | TRBJ2-5
CASSRELAGVSYNEQFF | many | TRBV2 | 17 | TRBJ2-1
CASSLGPSNEQFF | many | TRBV11-3 | 13 | TRBJ2-1
CSARDPQNRPGELFF | few | TRBV20-1 | 15 | TRBJ2-2
CASSYSSTAYGYTF | many | TRBV6-5 | 14 | TRBJ1-2
CASSLDRFTSPLHF | few | TRBV7-9 | 14 | TRBJ1-6
CSASFSRTAQETQYF | many | TRBV20-1 | 15 | TRBJ2-5
CASSLFGGDGEQFF | many | TRBV27 | 14 | TRBJ2-1
CASSSGGANTDTQYF | many | TRBV12-3/TRBV12-4 | 15 | TRBJ2-3
CASSKVLNTGELFF | few | TRBV21-1 | 14 | TRBJ2-2
CASSEASGQETQYF | many | TRBV2 | 14 | TRBJ2-5
CSGRRAFNQPQNF | many | TRBV20-1 | 13 | TRBJ1-5
CASTLSQTQYF | many | TRBV7-9 | 11 | TRBJ2-5
CSALFLSGNTIYF | many | TRBV20-1 | 13 | TRBJ1-3
CSGTGQVTGYGYTF | many | TRBV20-1 | 14 | TRBJ1-2
CASSEGQKRQPQHF | many | TRBV5-1 | 14 | TRBJ1-5
CSARGDSPRTDTQYF | many | TRBV20-1 | 15 | TRBJ2-3
CASSISTGGEKLFF | NA | TRBV9 | 14 | TRBJ1-4
CASSPAGVNTGELFF | many | TRBV11-3 | 15 | TRBJ2-2
CASTMWGAAGVNTEAFF | many | TRBV5-5 | 17 | TRBJ1-1
CSANDGLYEKLFF | many | TRBV20-1 | 13 | TRBJ1-4
CSVVRQGGTEAFF | many | TRBV29-1 | 13 | TRBJ1-1
CSARDNRILYGYTF | few | TRBV20-1 | 14 | TRBJ1-2
CASSPPEGLPQHF | many | TRBV7-9 | 13 | TRBJ1-5
CASAVQGAANEKLFF | many | TRBV27 | 15 | TRBJ1-4
CASTVPGQLRHGYTF | many | TRBV11-2 | 15 | TRBJ1-2
CASSPLGGYTEAFF | many | TRBV5-1 | 14 | TRBJ1-1
CASSSFPSGIVNEQFF | many | TRBV7-2 | 16 | TRBJ2-1
CASSQRTSQNTQYF | many | TRBV13 | 14 | TRBJ2-3
CSARGTETYEQYF | many | TRBV20-1 | 13 | TRBJ2-7
CASSTRDRVGYEQFF | many | TRBV2 | 15 | TRBJ2-1
CASSVAPSGGGGQETQYF | NA | TRBV9 | 18 | TRBJ2-5
CSAGTGSGELFF | many | TRBV20-1 | 12 | TRBJ2-2
CASSRPTGAATEAFF | few | TRBV18 | 15 | TRBJ1-1
CASSGWTGSNQETQYF | many | TRBV7-6 | 16 | TRBJ2-5
CAISEPSRPNQPQHF | many | TRBV10-3 | 15 | TRBJ1-5
CASSRRGLTSTDTQYF | few | TRBV2 | 16 | TRBJ2-3
CASSLARPPTQYF | many | TRBV7-2 | 13 | TRBJ2-3
CSARQGADGTQYF | many | TRBV20-1 | 13 | TRBJ2-5
CATSIIGQKNRWYNEQFF | many | TRBV15 | 18 | TRBJ2-1
CSAKGLAMNEQFF | many | TRBV20-1 | 13 | TRBJ2-1
CASSQPWAGTANEKLFF | many | TRBV4-1 | 17 | TRBJ1-4